The 25 T cell receptor beta chains reported below all come from one sample, sequenced in a study of Graves' ophthalmopathy and Graves' hyperthyroidism. The study amplified TCR beta CDR3 regions using RNA transcripts. HTBI primers were employed in first-round RT-PCR, then a second-round multiplex PCR followed. One entry per CDR3 protein results from TCRdb running MiXCR on the multiplex PCR reads. This sample has 900,000 to 1,200,000 distinct CDR3 sequences, with about 36% found just once. The source material was peripheral blood or thyroid tissue (not recorded which). The receptors derive from an adult man with Graves' hyperthyroidism.

This clonotype occurred many times. V and J are TRBV19 and TRBJ1-2, with no clear D. Looked up from germline, CDR1 is LNHDA and CDR2 is SQIVND (reference sequence). Trimming left V 4 bases short and J 0 bases short, with 12 bases between. The CDR3 loop spans 15 amino acids. CDR3 bases: TGTGCCAGTAGTAGATCCCAGCCGACTAACTATGGCTACACCTTC. Its translation: CASSRSQPTNYGYTF.

In this sample, this clonotype turned up many times. Germline and junction disagree at one end, which may indicate a read error. V is TRBV5-1 and J is TRBJ2-7, with a weak D call TRBD2 (6 bases). Per the germline V gene, CDR1 is SGHRS and CDR2 is YFSETQ. The CDR3 is 11 residues long. The CDR3 loop is CASSGGYEQYF. The CDR3 DNA reads TGTGCCAGCAGTGGGGGGTACGAGCAGTACTTC.

This clonotype has a count of ten or more. The chain has TRBV10-2 and TRBJ2-7; TRBD1 is a possible D gene (6 bases). V was pared by 3 bases and J by 0 bases, with 12 bases between. Germline V gives CDR1 WSHSY, CDR2 SAAADI. The CDR3 consists of 15 residues. CDR3 sequence: CASSEGTMASYEQYF. The CDR3 DNA is TGCGCCAGCAGTGAAGGGACAATGGCCTCCTACGAGCAGTACTTC.

This rearrangement joins TRBV5-1 to TRBJ2-5; D is perhaps TRBD2 (7 bases). Germline CDR1 SGHRS, CDR2 YFSETQ. V was cut by 4 bases and J by 5 bases, with 21 bases left in between. This CDR3 is 16 amino acids long. The CDR3 region has the DNA TGCGCCAGCAGCGCCGGACCGGGGGGCCATGGGGAGACCCAGTACTTC. It codes for CASSAGPGGHGETQYF.

This clonotype was seen more than once but under ten times. J is TRBJ1-2 and V is TRBV12-3 or TRBV12-4; no firm D call. The CDR3 has 12 residues. The V gene lost 6 bases and the J gene lost 8 bases, with 13 bases spanning the gap. The CDR3 loop is CASSQEGDGYTF. CDR3 bases: TGTGCCAGCAGCCAAGAGGGAGACGGCTACACCTTC.

The table lists this clonotype with many counts. The chain's CDR3 is CSAPDRNTIYF. CDR3 bases: TGCAGTGCCCCTGACAGAAACACCATATATTTT. The rearrangement uses TRBV20-1 and TRBJ1-3; D not certain. The CDR3 totals 11 residues. The V gene's germline CDR1 is DFQATT and CDR2 SNEGSKA (reference sequence). Trimming pared 6 bases from V and 5 bases from J, leaving 8 bases between.

This clonotype occurred many times. The V gene is TRBV7-8, the J gene TRBJ1-5, with TRBD1 matching 9 bases. Germline CDR1 reads SGHVS; CDR2 reads FQNEAQ. Trimming took 0 bases from V and 6 from J; bases not matched to a gene: 3. This CDR3 comprises 15 residues. The CDR3 loop reads CASSLATGGVQPQHF. CDR3 sequence (DNA): TGTGCCAGCAGCTTAGCTACAGGGGGCGTTCAGCCCCAGCATTTT. Full variable domain (remainder filled in from reference TRBV7-8 and TRBJ1-5): GAGVSQSPRYKVAKRGQDVALRCDPISGHVSLFWYQQALGQGPEFLTYFQNEAQLDKSGLPSDRFFAERPEGSVSTLKIQRTQQEDSAVYLCASSLATGGVQPQHFGDGTRLSIL.

This clonotype was counted a few times. The chain uses TRBV25-1 and TRBJ2-6, with TRBD1 matching 8 bases. Trimming cost V 5 bases and J 4 bases; bases outside gene matches: 16. The CDR3 has 19 amino acids. Germline V gene lookup returns CDR1 MGHDK and CDR2 SYGVNS. The CDR3 loop reads CASSYSPGTGLIGANVLTF. The CDR3 nucleotides are TGTGCCAGCAGTTACTCCCCAGGGACAGGACTAATCGGGGCCAACGTCCTGACTTTC.

The table lists this clonotype with a few counts. V gene TRBV7-6 combines with J gene TRBJ2-3, with D perhaps TRBD2 (5 bases). Per germline, CDR1 SGHVS and CDR2 FNYEAQ. The CDR3 sequence is 16 residues long. V was shortened by 1 base and J by 1 base, with 12 bases between the two germline ends. In DNA form, the CDR3 reads TGTGCCAGCAGCTTAGGCTCCGGGATAGGCACAGATACGCAGTATTTT. It is translated as CASSLGSGIGTDTQYF.

This clonotype appeared many times. The rearrangement links TRBV20-1 to TRBJ2-5, with TRBD1 identical over 8 bases. In germline, CDR1 is DFQATT, CDR2 SNEGSKA (reference sequence). J was trimmed by 3 bases and V by 6 bases; bases with no gene match: 3. The CDR3 consists of 12 residues. CDR3 coding DNA: TGCAGTGCAAACAGGGGGGAAGAGACCCAGTACTTC. Its protein is CSANRGEETQYF.

Worth noting for this clonotype: The conserved closing phenylalanine or tryptophan is absent in this CDR3, likely reflecting a read error. Because the CDR3's place on the DNA is in doubt, the DNA is left out and the CDR3 is given as listed by TCRdb. This chain connects TRBV20-1 to TRBJ2-7; the table's D call, TRBD1, has no DNA check behind it. The CDR3 extends over 8 residues, inclusive of both ends. The germline V gene has CDR1 DFQATT and CDR2 SNEGSKA (reference sequence). CDR3 region: CSARDSRG.

This chain connects TRBV6-5 to TRBJ2-5; 7 bases fit TRBD2. The CDR3 is made up of 15 amino acids. The V and J ends lost 6 bases and 5 bases, in that order; junction bases with no gene match: 12. CDR1 and CDR2 (germline): MNHEY, SVGAGI. CDR3 residues: CASRDPTSSGETQYF. The CDR3 coding sequence is TGTGCCAGCAGGGACCCGACTAGCTCCGGGGAGACCCAGTACTTC.

A few counts support this clonotype. The rearrangement joins TRBV7-8 to TRBJ1-5; D not resolved. The CDR3 covers 16 residues. Germline-derived CDR1 and CDR2 are SGHVS and FQNEAQ. V shed 1 base and J shed 3 bases, with 13 bases lying between them. Here the CDR3 DNA reads TGTGCCAGCAGCTTAGTAAGAGGGAACTTCAATCAGCCCCAGCATTTT. Translated: CASSLVRGNFNQPQHF.

At least ten counts were recorded for this clonotype. V usage is TRBV24-1 and J usage is TRBJ2-5, with D perhaps TRBD1 (5 bases). Germline lookup yields CDR1 KGHDR and CDR2 SFDVKD. The V end was cut by 4 bases, the J end by 4 bases, with 12 bases between. CDR3 length: 14 amino acids. The CDR3 region is CATSDPGMGETQYF. DNA of the CDR3: TGTGCCACCAGTGACCCAGGGATGGGAGAGACCCAGTACTTC.

This clonotype was seen just once. The V gene is TRBV29-1, the J gene TRBJ1-6; possibly TRBD1 for D (6 bases). V shed 6 bases and J shed 9 bases, with 27 bases lying between them. CDR1 and CDR2 from the germline V gene are SQVTM and ANQGSEA. This CDR3 comprises 17 residues. The CDR3 reads CSVGTSGGARATSPLHF. CDR3 DNA: TGCAGCGTCGGGACTAGCGGGGGGGCAAGAGCCACTTCACCCCTCCACTTT.

The chain combines TRBV14 with TRBJ1-2, with 11 nucleotides matching TRBD1. Germline V gives CDR1 SGHDN, CDR2 FVKESK. The CDR3 is made up of 14 amino acids. V lost 3 bases, J lost 7 bases, and 4 bases stayed unmatched. This CDR3 reads CASSHRTGGGGYTF. CDR3 DNA sequence: TGTGCCAGCAGCCACCGGACAGGGGGCGGTGGCTACACCTTC.

This clonotype has ten or more counts. The chain joins TRBV5-1 to TRBJ1-1, with D possibly being TRBD1 (5 bases). CDR1 SGHRS and CDR2 YFSETQ come from the germline V gene. Trimming stripped 3 bases from V and 5 bases from J, with 11 bases between. The CDR3 runs to 13 residues. The CDR3 loop is CASSSGRVTEAFF. CDR3 sequence (DNA): TGCGCCAGCAGCTCAGGCAGGGTAACTGAAGCTTTCTTT.

This clonotype turned up a few times. The J gene is TRBJ2-2, the V gene TRBV14, with D possibly TRBD2 on 7 matching bases. Germline CDR1 reads SGHDN; CDR2 reads FVKESK. Trimming took 4 bases from V and 5 from J, leaving 20 bases between them. This CDR3 spans 17 amino acids. CDR3 in amino acids: CASSPKEGGLRTGELFF. CDR3 coding DNA: TGTGCCAGCAGCCCCAAGGAGGGGGGGCTTCGAACCGGGGAGCTGTTTTTT.

This clonotype was seen more than once but under ten times. V is TRBV7-2 and J is TRBJ2-2; no definite D call. Germline lookup yields CDR1 SGHTA and CDR2 FQGNSA. Deletions cut 1 base from V and 1 base from J, with 7 bases between. The CDR3 loop spans 15 amino acids. The CDR3, as DNA: TGTGCCAGCAGCTTAGTTCCGGTGAACACCGGGGAGCTGTTTTTT. Amino acids: CASSLVPVNTGELFF.

This chain uses TRBV6-1 with TRBJ1-5, with TRBD1 identical over 12 bases. The CDR3 length is 19 residues. Germline CDR1 reads MNHNS; CDR2 reads SASEGT. V lost 3 bases to trimming and J lost 2 bases; unmatched junction nucleotides: 11. The CDR3 DNA reads TGTGCCAGCAGTGACCGGGACAGGGGGCCATTAAGGGGCAATCAGCCCCAGCATTTT. Amino acids: CASSDRDRGPLRGNQPQHF.

As regards this clonotype: The junction departs from the called germline gene at one end, perhaps through a read error. The rearrangement uses TRBV24-1 and TRBJ2-2, with D perhaps TRBD2 (6 bases). The CDR3 is 14 amino acids. Germline values: CDR1 KGHDR, CDR2 SFDVKD. The CDR3 DNA reads as TGTGCCAGCAGTGACTCGACTAGTACCGGGGAGCTGTTTTTT. It encodes CASSDSTSTGELFF.

The chain is built from TRBV5-6 and TRBJ2-2; the D is unclear. From germline, CDR1 is SGHDT and CDR2 YYEEEE. The CDR3 is made up of 13 amino acids. V lost 0 bases to trimming and J lost 7 bases, with 7 bases between them. CDR3 amino acids: CASSLVFVGELFF. DNA for the CDR3: TGTGCCAGCAGCTTGGTATTCGTCGGGGAGCTGTTTTTT.

This clonotype came up many times. The chain couples TRBV12-3 or TRBV12-4 to TRBJ1-1; D unclear. There are 15 residues in the CDR3. Between the trimmed V and J ends, which lost 6 bases and 0 bases, there was a span of 14 bases. The CDR3 DNA reads TGTGCCAGCAGCCCCAGCGGCCAGCTGAACACTGAAGCTTTCTTT. Translating gives CASSPSGQLNTEAFF.

This chain links TRBV10-3 with TRBJ1-1; TRBD1 agrees at 9 bases. CDR3 length: 14 residues. The V and J ends lost 0 bases and 8 bases, in that order; junction bases with no gene match: 4. Germline values: CDR1 ENHRY, CDR2 SYGVKD. CDR3 bases: TGTGCCATCAGTGAGTCGGACGGGACAGGGGAAGCTTTCTTT. Its translation is CAISESDGTGEAFF.

The V and J genes are TRBV12-3 or TRBV12-4 and TRBJ1-5; possible D gene TRBD1, 5 bases. The V and J ends lost 8 bases and 4 bases respectively, with 21 bases between them. This CDR3 comprises 16 residues. The chain's CDR3 is CASGTFRAGGNQPQHF. CDR3 DNA: TGTGCCAGCGGGACTTTTAGGGCAGGAGGTAATCAGCCCCAGCATTTT.